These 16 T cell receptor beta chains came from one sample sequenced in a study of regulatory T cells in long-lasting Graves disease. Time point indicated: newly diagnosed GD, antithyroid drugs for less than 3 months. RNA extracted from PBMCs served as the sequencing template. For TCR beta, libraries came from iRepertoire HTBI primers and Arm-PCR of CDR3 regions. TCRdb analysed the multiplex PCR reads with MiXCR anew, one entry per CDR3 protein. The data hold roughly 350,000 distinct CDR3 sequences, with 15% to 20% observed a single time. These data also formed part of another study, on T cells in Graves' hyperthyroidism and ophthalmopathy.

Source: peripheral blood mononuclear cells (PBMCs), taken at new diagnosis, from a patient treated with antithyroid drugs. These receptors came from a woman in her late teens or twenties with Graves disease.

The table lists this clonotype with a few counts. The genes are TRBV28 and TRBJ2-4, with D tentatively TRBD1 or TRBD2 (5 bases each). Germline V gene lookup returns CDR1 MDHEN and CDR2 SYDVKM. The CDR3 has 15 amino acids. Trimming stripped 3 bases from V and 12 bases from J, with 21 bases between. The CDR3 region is CASSFPAAGGGTQYF. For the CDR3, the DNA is TGTGCCAGCAGTTTCCCCGCGGCAGGTGGGGGAACTCAGTACTTC.

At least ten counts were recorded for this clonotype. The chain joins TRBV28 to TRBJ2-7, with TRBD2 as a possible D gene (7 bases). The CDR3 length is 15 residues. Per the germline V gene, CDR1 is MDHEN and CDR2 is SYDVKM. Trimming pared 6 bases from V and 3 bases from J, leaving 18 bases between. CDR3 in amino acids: CASSLGGASVYEQYF. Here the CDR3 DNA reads TGTGCCAGCAGCCTTGGGGGGGCTTCCGTCTACGAGCAGTACTTC. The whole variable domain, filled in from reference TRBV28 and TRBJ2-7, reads DVKVTQSSRYLVKRTGEKVFLECVQDMDHENMFWYRQDPGLGLRLIYFSYDVKMKEKGDIPEGYSVSREKKERFSLILESASTNQTSMYLCASSLGGASVYEQYFGPGTRLTVT.

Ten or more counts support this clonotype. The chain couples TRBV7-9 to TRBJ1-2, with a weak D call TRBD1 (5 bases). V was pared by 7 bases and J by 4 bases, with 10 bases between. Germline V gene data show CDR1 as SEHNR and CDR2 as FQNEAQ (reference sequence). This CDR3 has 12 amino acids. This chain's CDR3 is CASTWGSYGYTF. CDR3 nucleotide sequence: TGTGCCAGCACTTGGGGGAGCTATGGCTACACCTTC.

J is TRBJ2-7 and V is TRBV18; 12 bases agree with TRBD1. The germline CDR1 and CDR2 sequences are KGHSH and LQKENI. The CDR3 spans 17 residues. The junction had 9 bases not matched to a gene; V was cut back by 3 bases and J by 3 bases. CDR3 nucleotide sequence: TGTGCCAGCTCACCCCGGGACAGGGGGCGCGATGACTACGAGCAGTACTTC. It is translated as CASSPRDRGRDDYEQYF.

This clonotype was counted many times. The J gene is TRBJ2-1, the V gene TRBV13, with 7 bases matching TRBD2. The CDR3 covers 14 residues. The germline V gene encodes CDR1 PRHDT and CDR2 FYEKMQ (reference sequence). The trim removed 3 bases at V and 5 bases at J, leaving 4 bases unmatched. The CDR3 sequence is CASSFSGRNNEQFF. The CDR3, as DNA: TGTGCCAGCAGCTTTTCCGGGAGGAACAATGAGCAGTTCTTC.

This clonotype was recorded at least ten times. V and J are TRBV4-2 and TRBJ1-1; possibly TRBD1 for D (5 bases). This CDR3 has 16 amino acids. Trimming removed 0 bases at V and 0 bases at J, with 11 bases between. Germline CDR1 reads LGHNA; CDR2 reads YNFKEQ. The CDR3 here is CASSQEGRAMNTEAFF. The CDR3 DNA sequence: TGTGCCAGCAGCCAAGAAGGCAGGGCTATGAACACTGAAGCTTTCTTT.

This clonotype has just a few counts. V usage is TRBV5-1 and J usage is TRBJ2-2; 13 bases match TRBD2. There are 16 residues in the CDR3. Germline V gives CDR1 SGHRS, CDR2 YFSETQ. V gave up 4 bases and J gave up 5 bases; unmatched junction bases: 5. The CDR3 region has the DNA TGCGCCAGCAGCCGTACTAGCGGGAGGGGGACCGGGGAGCTGTTTTTT. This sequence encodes CASSRTSGRGTGELFF.

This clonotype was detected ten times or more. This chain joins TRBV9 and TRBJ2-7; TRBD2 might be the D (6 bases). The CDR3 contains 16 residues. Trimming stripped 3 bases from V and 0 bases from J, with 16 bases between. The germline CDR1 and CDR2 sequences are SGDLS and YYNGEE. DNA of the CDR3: TGTGCCAGCAGCGAAAACGAGGGACTCCGCTCCTACGAGCAGTACTTC. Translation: CASSENEGLRSYEQYF.

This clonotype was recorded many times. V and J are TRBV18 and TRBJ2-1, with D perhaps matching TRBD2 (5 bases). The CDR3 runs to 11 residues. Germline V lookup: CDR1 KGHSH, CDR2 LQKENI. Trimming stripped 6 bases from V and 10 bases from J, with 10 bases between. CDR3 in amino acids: CASSLEGEQFF. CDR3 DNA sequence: TGTGCCAGCTCCCTCGAGGGAGAGCAGTTCTTC.

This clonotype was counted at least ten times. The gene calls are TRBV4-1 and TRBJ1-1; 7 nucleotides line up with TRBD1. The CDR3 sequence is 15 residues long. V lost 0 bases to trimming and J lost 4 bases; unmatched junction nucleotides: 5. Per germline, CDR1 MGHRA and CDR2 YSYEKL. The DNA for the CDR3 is TGCGCCAGCAGCCAAGATGACAGGGTGATCACTGAAGCTTTCTTT. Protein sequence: CASSQDDRVITEAFF.

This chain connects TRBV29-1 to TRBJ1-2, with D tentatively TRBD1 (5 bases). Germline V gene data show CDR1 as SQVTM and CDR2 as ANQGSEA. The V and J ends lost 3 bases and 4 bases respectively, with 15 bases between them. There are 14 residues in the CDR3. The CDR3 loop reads CSVEFPGLSYGYTF. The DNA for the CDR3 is TGCAGCGTTGAGTTTCCGGGACTGAGCTATGGCTACACCTTC.

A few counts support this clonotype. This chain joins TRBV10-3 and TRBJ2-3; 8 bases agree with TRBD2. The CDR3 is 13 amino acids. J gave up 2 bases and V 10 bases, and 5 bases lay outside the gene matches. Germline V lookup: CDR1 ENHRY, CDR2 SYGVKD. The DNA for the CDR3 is TGTGCCACCCAACTAGCGGCCACAGATACGCAGTATTTT. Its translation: CATQLAATDTQYF.

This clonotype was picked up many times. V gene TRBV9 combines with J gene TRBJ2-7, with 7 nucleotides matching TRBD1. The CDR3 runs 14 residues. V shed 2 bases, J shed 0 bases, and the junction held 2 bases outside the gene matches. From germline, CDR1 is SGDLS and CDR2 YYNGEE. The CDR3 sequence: CASSVGTDSYEQYF. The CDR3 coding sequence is TGTGCCAGCAGCGTCGGGACAGACTCCTACGAGCAGTACTTC.

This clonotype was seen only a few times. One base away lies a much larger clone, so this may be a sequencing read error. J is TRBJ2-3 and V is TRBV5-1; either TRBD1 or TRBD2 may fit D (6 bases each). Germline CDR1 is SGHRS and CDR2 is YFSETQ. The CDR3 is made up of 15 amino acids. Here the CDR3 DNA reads TGCGCCAGCAACTTGAATACGGGGGCCACAGATACGCAGTATTTT. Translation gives CASNLNTGATDTQYF.

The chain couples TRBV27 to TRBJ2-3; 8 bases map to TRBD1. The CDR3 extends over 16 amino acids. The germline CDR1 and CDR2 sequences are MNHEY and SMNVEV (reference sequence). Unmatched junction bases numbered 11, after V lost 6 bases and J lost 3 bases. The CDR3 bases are TGTGCCAGCAGACCTGGGACAGGTACATCTACAGATACGCAGTATTTT. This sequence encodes CASRPGTGTSTDTQYF.

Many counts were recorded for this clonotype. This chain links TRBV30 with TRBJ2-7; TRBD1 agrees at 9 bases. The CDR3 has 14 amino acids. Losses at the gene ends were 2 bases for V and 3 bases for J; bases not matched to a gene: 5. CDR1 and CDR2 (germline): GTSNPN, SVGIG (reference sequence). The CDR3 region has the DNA TGTGCCTGGAGTTTGGGGACAGGGAACTACGAGCAGTACTTC. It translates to CAWSLGTGNYEQYF.